This TCR beta chain was sequenced for a study of response to subunit inactivated influenza vaccine. Germline V gene sequence: CDR1 SEHNR, CDR2 FQNEAQ (reference sequence). The CDR3 is 16 residues long. V was pared by 1 base and J by 7 bases, with 9 bases of the junction left unmatched. This clonotype was seen only a few times. A single record per CDR3 protein comes from TCRdb applying MiXCR to the RT-PCR reads. Among approximately 500,000 distinct CDR3 sequences listed, 13% were seen once. The chain recombines TRBV7-9 with TRBJ1-4; 7 positions match TRBD1. Sequencing was performed on PBMCs from blood, taken roughly 6 weeks after vaccination. The source is a man in his forties or fifties who received an inactivated influenza vaccine. The DNA of the CDR3 is TGTGCCAGCAGCTTAGATGCAGGGGGAGTGAGTGAAAAACTGTTTTTT. It is translated as CASSLDAGGVSEKLFF.